Presented here are 31 T cell receptor beta chains from one specimen sequenced in a study of cytomegalovirus exposure and HLA in healthy donors. Clones were sequenced by immunoSEQ multiplex PCR, and TCRdb holds only the in-frame ones, with some missing. The repertoire holds 250,000 to 400,000 clones, with nearly 90% as singletons. The sample taken for sequencing was PBMCs. Receptors were obtained from a man aged 25 to 40 in good health and CMV-seronegative.

V and J are TRBV6-4 and TRBJ1-1, with 8 bases that match TRBD1. Germline V gene data show CDR1 as MRHNA and CDR2 as SNTAGT. J lost 1 base, V lost 6 bases, and 4 bases had no gene match. The CDR3 spans 14 residues. The DNA of the CDR3 is TGTGCCAGCAGACGGACAGGGACGAACACTGAAGCTTTCTTT. Its protein is CASRRTGTNTEAFF.

V and J are TRBV19 and TRBJ2-7; possibly TRBD2 for D (6 bases). CDR1 and CDR2 (germline): LNHDA, SQIVND (reference sequence). Trimming cost V 4 bases and J 6 bases, with 19 bases left between them. The CDR3 covers 15 residues. CDR3 sequence: CASSSPRRPGGEQYF. The DNA of the CDR3 is TGTGCCAGTAGTAGTCCCAGGCGACCCGGGGGCGAGCAGTACTTC.

The table lists this clone with a count of one. V usage is TRBV10-2 and J usage is TRBJ1-2, with 8 bases fitting TRBD1. Looked up from germline, CDR1 is WSHSY and CDR2 is SAAADI. V lost 0 bases, J lost 7 bases, and 7 bases stayed unmatched. The CDR3 is 15 amino acids. In DNA, the CDR3 is TGCGCCAGCAGTGAGTCGGGGCAGGGGGCGCTTGGCTACACCTTC. Amino acids: CASSESGQGALGYTF.

This rearrangement joins TRBV7-8 to TRBJ2-1, with 9 bases fitting TRBD2. Per the germline V gene, CDR1 is SGHVS and CDR2 is FQNEAQ. The CDR3 covers 14 residues. Trimming at V came to 6 bases and at J to 2 bases, leaving 2 bases not matched to a gene. In DNA form, the CDR3 reads TGTGCCAGCAGAGGCGGGGGGGCCTACAATGAGCAGTTCTTC. Its translation: CASRGGGAYNEQFF.

The chain links TRBV10-1 to TRBJ2-7; 12 positions agree with TRBD2. V trimming: 5 bases; J trimming: 0 bases; junction bases outside the gene matches: 5. Germline CDR1 WNHNN, CDR2 SYGVQD (reference sequence). The length of the CDR3 is 16 residues. In nucleotides, the CDR3 is TGCGCCAGCAGTCGAGAACTAGCGGGGGGCTCCTACGAGCAGTACTTC. Translation gives CASSRELAGGSYEQYF.

This chain connects TRBV5-1 to TRBJ2-5; no reliable D call. The ends were cut back, 0 bases at V and 1 base at J, with 7 bases in the middle. CDR1 and CDR2 from the germline V gene are SGHRS and YFSETQ. The CDR3 has 14 amino acids. In DNA form, the CDR3 reads TGCGCCAGCAGCTTGGGCACCAGCCAAGAGACCCAGTACTTC. Its translation: CASSLGTSQETQYF.

The CDR3 protein is CASSPGGWSNQPQHF. The CDR3, as DNA: TGTGCCAGCAGCCCAGGGGGCTGGAGCAATCAGCCCCAGCATTTT. The chain couples TRBV9 to TRBJ1-5; 8 bases map to TRBD1. The V gene's germline CDR1 is SGDLS and CDR2 YYNGEE. V was clipped by 4 bases and J by 1 base; unmatched bases: 4. The CDR3 covers 15 residues.

V usage is TRBV5-1 and J usage is TRBJ2-2; TRBD1 might be the D (5 bases). The CDR3 loop spans 17 amino acids. Germline CDR1 SGHRS, CDR2 YFSETQ. V was cut by 1 base and J by 7 bases, with 20 bases left in between. The CDR3 loop is CASSLFPDSGSVGELFF. Here the CDR3 DNA reads TGCGCCAGCAGCTTGTTTCCCGACAGTGGATCAGTCGGGGAGCTGTTTTTT.

V gene TRBV19 combines with J gene TRBJ2-1; TRBD2 aligns across 7 bases. The CDR3 covers 14 residues. CDR1 is LNHDA and CDR2 is SQIVND in the germline V gene (reference sequence). Germline trimming cut 8 bases from V and 5 bases from J; bases unmatched to any gene: 9. As DNA, the CDR3 is TGTGCCAGTCATCCGGGACTACGACACAATGAGCAGTTCTTC. This encodes CASHPGLRHNEQFF.

The chain joins TRBV6-4 to TRBJ2-3; no firm D call. This CDR3 is 15 amino acids long. The V end lost 0 bases, the J end lost 0 bases, and 7 bases lay between the germline ends. The germline gives CDR1 MRHNA, CDR2 SNTAGT. The CDR3 sequence: CASSDSKESTDTQYF. CDR3 bases: TGTGCCAGCAGTGACTCGAAGGAGAGCACAGATACGCAGTATTTT.

CDR3 coding DNA: TGTGCCAGCAGCGTAGGGCTTTGGGGCAGGGTGAAGGATGGCTACACCTTC. Translated, it gives CASSVGLWGRVKDGYTF. The V and J genes are TRBV9 and TRBJ1-2, with a possible D match to TRBD1 (5 bases). The V and J ends lost 0 bases and 6 bases respectively, with 21 bases between them. The CDR3 length is 17 residues. The germline gives CDR1 SGDLS, CDR2 YYNGEE.

This clone has only a few counts. The V and J genes are TRBV2 and TRBJ1-5; D call uncertain. Germline CDR1 SNHLY, CDR2 FYNNEI. The CDR3 is made up of 14 amino acids. Trimming pared 5 bases from V and 6 bases from J, leaving 14 bases between. The CDR3 sequence is CASSSEGMGQPQHF. The CDR3 DNA reads as TGTGCCAGCAGTTCCGAGGGAATGGGTCAGCCCCAGCATTTT.

The chain links TRBV2 to TRBJ1-1; 7 bases are shared with TRBD1. V shed 6 bases, J shed 4 bases, and the junction held 8 bases outside the gene matches. The germline V gene has CDR1 SNHLY and CDR2 FYNNEI. There are 14 residues in the CDR3. The CDR3, as DNA: TGTGCCAGCAGGAAGACAGGGCCGGGCACTGAAGCTTTCTTT. Protein sequence: CASRKTGPGTEAFF.

This clone was seen a few times. The CDR3 coding sequence is TGTGCCAGCAGTGATGCGGGGTCGGGCCAGCCCCAGCATTTT. It yields the protein CASSDAGSGQPQHF. The rearrangement uses TRBV2 and TRBJ1-5, with D hard to call. The CDR3 extends over 14 amino acids. V gave up 3 bases and J gave up 7 bases, with 13 bases separating them. Per the germline V gene, CDR1 is SNHLY and CDR2 is FYNNEI.

The V gene is TRBV2, the J gene TRBJ2-1; D is possibly TRBD1 (6 bases). Trimming cost V 5 bases and J 0 bases, with 11 bases left between them. The CDR3 runs to 15 residues. Germline V lookup: CDR1 SNHLY, CDR2 FYNNEI. The DNA for the CDR3 is TGTGCCAGCAGTCATGACAGGCTCTCCTACAATGAGCAGTTCTTC. Amino acids: CASSHDRLSYNEQFF.

The chain carries TRBV6-1 and TRBJ2-2; TRBD1 agrees at 7 bases. Germline V lookup: CDR1 MNHNS, CDR2 SASEGT. The CDR3 totals 14 residues. V trimming: 8 bases; J trimming: 1 base; junction bases outside the gene matches: 4. The CDR3 DNA is TGTGCCAGCCCAGGACAGGAGAACACCGGGGAGCTGTTTTTT. It is translated as CASPGQENTGELFF.

The chain combines TRBV29-1 with TRBJ1-1; TRBD1 aligns across 9 bases. The germline V gene has CDR1 SQVTM and CDR2 ANQGSEA. Losses at the gene ends were 1 base for V and 3 bases for J; bases not matched to a gene: 12. This CDR3 is 17 amino acids long. The CDR3 is CSVEAPGTGGEDTEAFF. The CDR3, as DNA: TGCAGCGTTGAAGCCCCTGGCACAGGGGGCGAAGACACTGAAGCTTTCTTT.

The chain recombines TRBV28 with TRBJ2-3, with D tentatively TRBD1 (6 bases). The V gene lost 2 bases and the J gene lost 0 bases, with 9 bases spanning the gap. Germline V gene data show CDR1 as MDHEN and CDR2 as SYDVKM. CDR3 length: 15 amino acids. CDR3 in amino acids: CASSLNTGSTDTQYF. CDR3 DNA sequence: TGTGCCAGCAGTTTAAACACAGGGAGCACAGATACGCAGTATTTT.

The chain is built from TRBV27 and TRBJ2-2; 8 bases agree with TRBD2. V shed 3 bases and J 4 bases; nucleotides not matched to a gene: 10. Germline CDR1 and CDR2: MNHEY and SMNVEV (reference sequence). The CDR3 has 17 amino acids. The CDR3 protein is CASSFTPGGLVTGELFF. Written as DNA, the CDR3 is TGTGCCAGCAGTTTTACCCCGGGGGGGCTCGTCACCGGGGAGCTGTTTTTT.

This rearrangement joins TRBV14 to TRBJ1-2; 10 bases agree with TRBD1. After removal of 0 bases from V and 4 bases from J, the junction contained 5 bases not matched to a gene. Germline CDR1 SGHDN, CDR2 FVKESK. This CDR3 has 16 amino acids. The CDR3 reads CASSQEIGTGAYGYTF. The CDR3 region has the DNA TGTGCCAGCAGCCAAGAAATCGGGACAGGGGCCTATGGCTACACCTTC.

This chain joins TRBV7-6 and TRBJ1-5; 7 nucleotides agree with TRBD1. The CDR3 is 18 residues long. Germline V gene lookup returns CDR1 SGHVS and CDR2 FNYEAQ. J lost 1 base, V lost 1 base, and 10 bases had no gene match. The CDR3 DNA is TGTGCCAGCAGCTTAGTCCCTCGGACAGGCGTCAGCAATCAGCCCCAGCATTTT. Its translation is CASSLVPRTGVSNQPQHF.

The chain is built from TRBV5-4 and TRBJ1-2, with D tentatively TRBD1 (6 bases). V shed 5 bases and J shed 5 bases, with 10 bases lying between them. Germline V gene sequence: CDR1 SGHNT, CDR2 YYREEE (reference sequence). CDR3 size: 12 residues. Here the CDR3 reads CASRGQTYGYTF. As DNA, the CDR3 is TGTGCCAGCAGAGGACAGACATATGGCTACACCTTC.

This clone was detected only once. The chain recombines TRBV7-9 with TRBJ2-3; 7 bases are a match to TRBD1. The CDR3 consists of 14 residues. Germline V gene data show CDR1 as SEHNR and CDR2 as FQNEAQ (reference sequence). Trimming removed 4 bases from V and 1 base from J; junction bases left unmatched: 2. The CDR3 spells CASSSGQGTDTQYF. In nucleotides, the CDR3 is TGTGCCAGCAGCTCCGGACAGGGCACAGATACGCAGTATTTT.

The rearrangement links TRBV6-6 to TRBJ1-6; TRBD1 matches at 7 bases. Germline-derived CDR1 and CDR2 are MNHNY and SVGAGI (reference sequence). The CDR3 has 13 amino acids. Trimming cost V 8 bases and J 10 bases; bases outside gene matches: 8. This CDR3 is CASAEDRVSPLHF. The CDR3 DNA is TGTGCCAGCGCGGAAGACAGGGTATCACCCCTCCACTTT.

The J gene is TRBJ1-1, the V gene TRBV29-1, with D perhaps TRBD1 (6 bases). Germline V CDR1 and CDR2: SQVTM, ANQGSEA. This CDR3 is built from 16 residues. The V and J ends lost 1 base and 0 bases respectively, with 15 bases between them. The CDR3 DNA reads TGCAGCGTTGAAGTAGGACAGAGCCTCATGAACACTGAAGCTTTCTTT. This gives the protein CSVEVGQSLMNTEAFF. The full variable domain, in which reference TRBV29-1 and TRBJ1-1 provide the parts outside the CDR3, is SAVISQKPSRDICQRGTSLTIQCQVDSQVTMMFWYRQQPGQSLTLIATANQGSEATYESGFVIDKFPISRPNLTFSTLTVSNMSPEDSSIYLCSVEVGQSLMNTEAFFGQGTRLTVV.

This clone has just one count. This chain links TRBV6-1 with TRBJ1-4; TRBD1 is a possible D gene (5 bases). V shed 2 bases and J shed 6 bases, with 10 bases lying between them. The CDR3 has 14 residues. Germline V gives CDR1 MNHNS, CDR2 SASEGT. In DNA form, the CDR3 reads TGTGCCAGCAGTGAAATCCCGACAGATGAAAAACTGTTTTTT. It yields the protein CASSEIPTDEKLFF.

The V call is TRBV5-1, the J call TRBJ2-2; D gene unclear. The CDR3 has 17 residues. Per the germline V gene, CDR1 is SGHRS and CDR2 is YFSETQ. Trimming pared 1 base from V and 4 bases from J, leaving 17 bases between. In DNA, the CDR3 is TGCGCCAGCAGCTTGTCCATTCTGTCTAGTAGCACCGGGGAGCTGTTTTTT. Its translation: CASSLSILSSSTGELFF.

The J gene is TRBJ1-2, the V gene TRBV6-1, with a tentative D call TRBD1 (5 bases). Looked up from germline, CDR1 is MNHNS and CDR2 is SASEGT. The CDR3 length is 15 residues. V was trimmed by 3 bases and J by 0 bases, leaving 11 bases between them. For the CDR3, the DNA is TGTGCCAGCAGTGATCTGACAGCAGCTAACTATGGCTACACCTTC. As protein: CASSDLTAANYGYTF.

CDR3: CASSEARGGIETQYF. In DNA, the CDR3 is TGTGCCAGCAGTGAAGCGCGGGGGGGCATTGAGACCCAGTACTTC. This chain links TRBV2 with TRBJ2-5, with TRBD2 matching over 9 bases. Looked up from germline, CDR1 is SNHLY and CDR2 is FYNNEI. The CDR3 loop spans 15 amino acids. V dropped 0 bases and J dropped 5; count of bases not matched to a gene: 4.

This clone was picked up a small number of times. The chain combines TRBV18 with TRBJ2-5, with D hard to call. This CDR3 spans 13 amino acids. V dropped 6 bases and J dropped 3 bases, with 11 bases sitting between them. Germline CDR1 and CDR2: KGHSH and LQKENI. In DNA, the CDR3 is TGTGCCAGCTCCCCAGGCCGGGAAGAGACCCAGTACTTC. It codes for CASSPGREETQYF.

This chain uses TRBV7-7 with TRBJ2-5, with 15 bases that match TRBD2. This CDR3 has 16 residues. The germline CDR1 and CDR2 sequences are SSHAT and FNYEAQ (reference sequence). The V segment lost 5 bases and the J segment 2 bases; nucleotides outside the gene matches: 3. The CDR3 nucleotides read TGTGCCAGCAGCCCGGGACTAGCGGGGGGACAAGAGACCCAGTACTTC. It specifies CASSPGLAGGQETQYF.